The text below deals with one T cell receptor (beta chain). Trimming stripped 4 bases from V and 1 base from J, with 10 bases between. The CDR3 totals 14 residues. Germline assignment: CDR1 SGHVS and CDR2 FNYEAQ. TCRdb's table, derived via immunoSEQ multiplex PCR, lists solely in-frame clones and lacks some. The listing records about 190,000 clones. These data originate in a study of control samples from healthy donors and cancer patients. Material for sequencing was blood. This chain connects TRBV7-6 to TRBJ1-1; possible D gene TRBD1, 6 bases. This TCR came from a woman in her twenties or thirties in good health. As DNA, the CDR3 is TGTGCCAGCAGCTGGGACATAAAGAACACTGAAGCTTTCTTT. Protein sequence: CASSWDIKNTEAFF. Combining the CDR3 with reference TRBV7-6 and TRBJ1-1 gives the whole variable domain GAGVSQSPRYKVTKRGQDVALRCDPISGHVSLYWYRQALGQGPEFLTYFNYEAQQDKSGLPNDRFSAERPEGSISTLTIQRTEQRDSAMYRCASSWDIKNTEAFFGQGTRLTVV.